This record concerns one T cell receptor (beta chain) sequence. Trimming at V came to 3 bases and at J to 4 bases, leaving 7 bases not matched to a gene. The CDR3 covers 15 residues. Germline V lookup: CDR1 LNHDA, CDR2 SQIVND (reference sequence). Profiling relied on immunoSEQ multiplex PCR, and the TCRdb table lists in-frame clones only, not all of them. Of 150,000 to 200,000 clones listed, around 80% were seen once; the top ten hold over 5%. The source of the sample is a study of blood T cell repertoires in COVID-19. Participants spanned ages about 18 to 90 years and resided in roughly 22 US areas. V is TRBV19 and J is TRBJ1-1; 8 bases line up with TRBD1. Sequenced material: PBMCs or T cells enriched from blood (not recorded which). The source of this sequence is a man in his sixties or seventies who had been exposed to COVID-19. CDR3 DNA sequence: TGTGCCAGTAGTATTCAACAGGGGGGGTCCACTGAAGCTTTCTTT. Protein: CASSIQQGGSTEAFF. Variable domain in full (rest from reference TRBV19 and TRBJ1-1): DGGITQSPKYLFRKEGQNVTLSCEQNLNHDAMYWYRQDPGQGLRLIYYSQIVNDFQKGDIAEGYSVSREKKESFPLTVTSAQKNPTAFYLCASSIQQGGSTEAFFGQGTRLTVV.